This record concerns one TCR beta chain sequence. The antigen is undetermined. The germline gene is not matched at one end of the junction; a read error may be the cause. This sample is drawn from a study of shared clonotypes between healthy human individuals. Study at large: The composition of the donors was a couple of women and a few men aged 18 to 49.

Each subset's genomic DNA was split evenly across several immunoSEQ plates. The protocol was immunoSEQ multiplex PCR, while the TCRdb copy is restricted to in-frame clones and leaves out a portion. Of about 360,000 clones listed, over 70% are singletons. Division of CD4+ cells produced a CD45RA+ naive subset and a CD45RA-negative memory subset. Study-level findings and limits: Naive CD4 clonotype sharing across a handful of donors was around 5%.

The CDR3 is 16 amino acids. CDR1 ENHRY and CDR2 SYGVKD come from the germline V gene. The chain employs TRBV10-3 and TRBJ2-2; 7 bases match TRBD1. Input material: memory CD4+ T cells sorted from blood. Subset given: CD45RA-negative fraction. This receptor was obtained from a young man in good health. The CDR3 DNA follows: TGTGCCATCACCTCGAGGGCCAGGGGGAACTCCGGGGAGCTGTTTTTT. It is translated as CAITSRARGNSGELFF.